Shown below are 15 T cell receptor beta chains from a single sample sequenced in a study of regulatory T cells in long-lasting Graves disease. Time point: persistent/refractory GD, antithyroid drugs over 5 years with positive TRAb. The TCR library was made from RNA that had been extracted from PBMCs in TRIzol. Both iRepertoire HTBI primers and Arm-PCR of CDR3 regions were used to build the TCR beta libraries. TCRdb processed the multiplex PCR reads anew with MiXCR; each CDR3 protein has one entry. This repertoire shows 350,000 to 450,000 distinct CDR3 sequences, roughly 24% found once; its top ten account for approximately 28%. Source: peripheral blood mononuclear cells (PBMCs), taken when the disease was refractory, from a patient treated with antithyroid drugs. The receptors derive from a woman in her thirties or forties with Graves disease.

This clonotype was seen ten or more times. The rearrangement uses TRBV7-8 and TRBJ2-2; D might be TRBD2 (5 bases). This CDR3 spans 17 amino acids. The V end was cut by 5 bases, the J end by 0 bases, with 16 bases between. CDR1 and CDR2 from the germline V gene are SGHVS and FQNEAQ. In nucleotides, the CDR3 is TGTGCCAGCAGCGATAGCCCGAGCGGCGCGAACACCGGGGAGCTGTTTTTT. This codes for CASSDSPSGANTGELFF. The full variable domain, in which reference TRBV7-8 and TRBJ2-2 provide the parts outside the CDR3, is GAGVSQSPRYKVAKRGQDVALRCDPISGHVSLFWYQQALGQGPEFLTYFQNEAQLDKSGLPSDRFFAERPEGSVSTLKIQRTQQEDSAVYLCASSDSPSGANTGELFFGEGSRLTVL.

The sample holds many counts of this clonotype. This sequence joins TRBV6-2 or TRBV6-3 and TRBJ2-7; D may be TRBD1 or TRBD2 (6 bases each). V dropped 6 bases and J dropped 0 bases, with 24 bases sitting between them. This CDR3 comprises 18 residues. The germline V gene has CDR1 MNHEY and CDR2 SVGEGT. The CDR3 bases are TGTGCCAGCAGCTCCACCCGGTGGGGGGCGAGGCCCTCCTACGAGCAGTACTTC. As protein: CASSSTRWGARPSYEQYF.

This clonotype was counted at least ten times. This chain joins TRBV28 and TRBJ1-5, with 7 bases lining up with TRBD1. The germline CDR1 and CDR2 sequences are MDHEN and SYDVKM. The CDR3 contains 14 residues. The V segment lost 5 bases and the J segment 9 bases; nucleotides outside the gene matches: 10. This CDR3 is CASSIATGKRPQHF. DNA of the CDR3: TGTGCCAGCAGTATAGCGACAGGGAAAAGGCCCCAGCATTTT.

The table lists this clonotype with a few counts. The V gene is TRBV27, the J gene TRBJ2-7; unclear D gene. Trimming cost V 5 bases and J 9 bases, with 17 bases left between them. Per the germline V gene, CDR1 is MNHEY and CDR2 is SMNVEV (reference sequence). The CDR3 is 13 residues long. CDR3 sequence (DNA): TGTGCCAGCAGTAACAGCCCCCCGCTGGGGCAGTACTTC. It is translated as CASSNSPPLGQYF.

This chain joins TRBV28 and TRBJ2-1, with 9 positions matching TRBD2. V lost 1 base to trimming and J lost 5 bases; unmatched junction nucleotides: 6. The germline V gene has CDR1 MDHEN and CDR2 SYDVKM. This CDR3 spans 16 amino acids. CDR3 nucleotides: TGTGCCAGCAGTTTATTTACTAGCGGGTTAGACAATGAGCAGTTCTTC. This gives the protein CASSLFTSGLDNEQFF.

This clonotype was seen repeatedly, ten times or more. V gene TRBV12-3 or TRBV12-4 combines with J gene TRBJ1-5; D is unresolved. The germline V and J ends were trimmed by 5 bases and 2 bases, with 7 bases remaining between them. The CDR3 loop spans 13 amino acids. CDR3 in amino acids: CASSDVGNQPQHF. The CDR3 nucleotides read TGTGCCAGCAGTGACGTAGGCAATCAGCCCCAGCATTTT.

This clonotype was counted many times. The chain couples TRBV11-2 to TRBJ2-7, with 9 bases matching TRBD1. V shed 2 bases, J shed 3 bases, and the junction held 2 bases outside the gene matches. From germline, CDR1 is SGHAT and CDR2 FQNNGV. The CDR3 extends over 14 amino acids. The CDR3 region has the DNA TGTGCCAGCAGCTTACGGGACAGGGTCTACGAGCAGTACTTC. Its protein product is CASSLRDRVYEQYF.

The chain joins TRBV28 to TRBJ1-5, with D hard to call. CDR3 length: 17 residues. V was trimmed by 3 bases and J by 0 bases, leaving 15 bases between them. Germline V CDR1 and CDR2: MDHEN, SYDVKM. CDR3 sequence (DNA): TGTGCCAGCAGTTTTTTCGACACGAGCTATAGCAATCAGCCCCAGCATTTT. As protein: CASSFFDTSYSNQPQHF.

Worth noting for this clonotype: One base away lies a much larger clone, so this may be a sequencing read error. This CDR3 fails to terminate in the conserved phenylalanine or tryptophan, so it likely reflects a read error. The chain recombines TRBV2 with TRBJ2-5; 12 nucleotides line up with TRBD1. The CDR3 runs 17 residues. Trimming took 3 bases from V and 5 from J; bases not matched to a gene: 10. Germline CDR1 is SNHLY and CDR2 is FYNNEI. This chain's CDR3 is CASSDLPGQGAGETQYL. The CDR3 DNA is TGTGCCAGCAGTGATTTACCGGGACAGGGGGCCGGTGAGACCCAGTACCTC.

V gene TRBV19 combines with J gene TRBJ1-5; 8 nucleotides line up with TRBD1. In germline, CDR1 is LNHDA, CDR2 SQIVND (reference sequence). The CDR3 has 14 amino acids. This CDR3 reads CALGGQANNQPQHF. CDR3 nucleotides: TGTGCTTTGGGGGGACAGGCCAACAATCAGCCCCAGCATTTT.

This clonotype appeared many times. V gene TRBV12-3 or TRBV12-4 combines with J gene TRBJ1-2; weak D call: TRBD1 (6 bases). V shed 3 bases and J shed 7 bases, with 18 bases lying between them. The CDR3 totals 15 residues. CDR3 nucleotides: TGTGCCAGCAGTTTGGGGGAGGGGGGCGAAAGTGGCTACACCTTC. This gives the protein CASSLGEGGESGYTF.

This clonotype was seen more than once but under ten times. The chain is built from TRBV20-1 and TRBJ2-1; no firm D call. The CDR3 consists of 13 residues. Looked up from germline, CDR1 is DFQATT and CDR2 is SNEGSKA (reference sequence). V lost 2 bases and J 0 bases, leaving 5 bases between the germline ends. The CDR3 region is CSARQYSYNEQFF. The CDR3 bases are TGCAGTGCTAGACAGTACTCCTACAATGAGCAGTTCTTC.

The chain combines TRBV11-2 with TRBJ2-1; 7 nucleotides agree with TRBD2. After removal of 5 bases from V and 13 bases from J, the junction contained 8 bases not matched to a gene. The CDR3 extends over 12 amino acids. Germline assignment: CDR1 SGHAT and CDR2 FQNNGV. CDR3 amino acids: CASSPSGGRQFF. CDR3 nucleotide sequence: TGTGCCAGCAGCCCGTCGGGCGGGAGACAGTTCTTC.

The V and J genes are TRBV5-1 and TRBJ2-5; D gene unclear. Looked up from germline, CDR1 is SGHRS and CDR2 is YFSETQ. V shed 4 bases and J shed 5 bases, with 15 bases lying between them. This CDR3 has 14 residues. The CDR3 reads CASSQLDPAETQYF. The CDR3 nucleotides are TGCGCCAGCAGCCAATTGGACCCTGCGGAGACCCAGTACTTC.

In this sample, this clonotype turned up a few times. The chain couples TRBV6-1 to TRBJ2-2, with unresolved D. This CDR3 region has 16 residues. The ends were cut back, 2 bases at V and 1 base at J, with 11 bases in the middle. CDR1 and CDR2 from the germline V gene are MNHNS and SASEGT. CDR3 loop: CASSEPPYKNTGELFF. Written as DNA, the CDR3 is TGTGCCAGCAGTGAACCCCCCTACAAGAACACCGGGGAGCTGTTTTTT.